The 25 T cell receptor beta chains below come from one sample, sequenced in a study of blood T cell repertoires in COVID-19. Here immunoSEQ multiplex PCR was the method, and the copy in TCRdb shows in-frame clones only, minus some. The sample includes about 270,000 clones, less than 90% of them seen just once. The sequencing sample was made of PBMCs or T cells enriched from blood (not recorded which). Every receptor here comes from a woman aged 50 to 60 who had recovered from COVID-19.

The J gene is TRBJ2-7, the V gene TRBV27, with D perhaps matching TRBD1 (5 bases). The germline V gene has CDR1 MNHEY and CDR2 SMNVEV (reference sequence). Trimming took off 2 bases at V and 6 bases at J, with 17 bases between the two ends. The CDR3 spans 15 residues. CDR3 loop: CASSLGPGSLGEQYF. CDR3 coding DNA: TGTGCCAGCAGTTTAGGTCCAGGGTCTTTGGGCGAGCAGTACTTC.

The rearrangement uses TRBV10-3 and TRBJ2-5, with TRBD2 identical over 8 bases. Germline CDR1 ENHRY, CDR2 SYGVKD. The CDR3 covers 15 residues. V lost 4 bases, J lost 4 bases, and 8 bases stayed unmatched. For the CDR3, the DNA is TGTGCCATCAGTGGAGCGTCTAGCGGGTTAGAGACCCAGTACTTC. It encodes CAISGASSGLETQYF.

The V gene is TRBV6-5, the J gene TRBJ1-2, with 10 bases lining up with TRBD1. Germline V gives CDR1 MNHEY, CDR2 SVGAGI. The length of the CDR3 is 13 residues. The CDR3 here is CGAKGQGKNGYTF. The DNA for the CDR3 is TGTGGGGCCAAGGGACAGGGGAAGAATGGCTACACCTTC.

The J gene is TRBJ1-3, the V gene TRBV7-8, with a possible D match to TRBD1 (5 bases). This CDR3 is 19 amino acids long. Looked up from germline, CDR1 is SGHVS and CDR2 is FQNEAQ. Trimming removed 1 base at V and 0 bases at J, with 19 bases between. CDR3 loop: CASSLVGVTLIRSGNTIYF. Written as DNA, the CDR3 is TGTGCCAGCAGCTTAGTAGGGGTCACACTCATACGCTCTGGAAACACCATATATTTT.

Concerning this clone: At the DNA level, this CDR3 is encoded by other sequences in the same sample as well. CDR3 loop: CASSRGNTEAFF. The CDR3 DNA follows: TGTGCCAGCAGCCGAGGGAACACTGAAGCTTTCTTT. This sequence joins TRBV3-1 (or the pseudogene TRBV3-2) and TRBJ1-1, with D unclear. The CDR3 contains 12 residues. The V gene lost 4 bases and the J gene lost 1 base, with 4 bases spanning the gap. CDR1 is LGHDT and CDR2 is YNNKEL in the germline V gene (reference sequence).

This clone appeared once. V usage is TRBV2 and J usage is TRBJ2-7; weak D call: TRBD2 (5 bases). Germline V gene lookup returns CDR1 SNHLY and CDR2 FYNNEI. The CDR3 covers 15 residues. V lost 3 bases and J 0 bases, leaving 12 bases between the germline ends. The CDR3 here is CASSDLVASSYEQYF. The CDR3 bases are TGTGCCAGCAGTGATCTGGTAGCGAGCTCCTACGAGCAGTACTTC.

This clone is a singleton in its sample. This chain uses TRBV14 with TRBJ2-3; D unresolved. The CDR3 totals 13 residues. The V end was cut by 2 bases, the J end by 4 bases, with 7 bases between. In germline, CDR1 is SGHDN, CDR2 FVKESK. DNA of the CDR3: TGTGCCAGCAGCCAACCTATCCCAGATACGCAGTATTTT. Residues: CASSQPIPDTQYF.

This sequence joins TRBV28 and TRBJ1-2; D is unresolved. CDR1 is MDHEN and CDR2 is SYDVKM in the germline V gene. V shed 1 base and J shed 6 bases, with 15 bases lying between them. This CDR3 has 15 amino acids. The CDR3 coding sequence is TGTGCCAGCAGTTTATATCAGCTGGGCCAGAATGGCTACACCTTC. This encodes CASSLYQLGQNGYTF.

J is TRBJ2-1 and V is TRBV29-1, with 7 bases aligning to TRBD2. The ends lost 1 base at V and 1 base at J; junction bases unmatched: 7. This CDR3 has 16 amino acids. Germline lookup yields CDR1 SQVTM and CDR2 ANQGSEA. This chain's CDR3 is CSVEAGDYRSYNEQFF. The DNA for the CDR3 is TGCAGCGTTGAAGCCGGGGACTACCGGTCCTACAATGAGCAGTTCTTC.

This clone turned up a few times. The chain combines TRBV28 with TRBJ2-1; 14 bases fit TRBD2. The CDR3 consists of 16 residues. The germline V gene has CDR1 MDHEN and CDR2 SYDVKM. V was clipped by 4 bases and J by 6 bases; unmatched bases: 5. CDR3 region: CASSSGTSGSRNEQFF. CDR3 coding DNA: TGTGCCAGCAGTTCCGGGACTAGCGGGAGTCGCAATGAGCAGTTCTTC.

The chain couples TRBV30 to TRBJ2-7, with 8 positions matching TRBD2. Germline CDR1 GTSNPN, CDR2 SVGIG (reference sequence). The CDR3 runs to 14 residues. V lost 3 bases to trimming and J lost 4 bases; unmatched junction nucleotides: 8. The CDR3 here is CAWSPASGSYEQYF. CDR3 in DNA: TGTGCCTGGAGCCCAGCTAGCGGGTCGTACGAGCAGTACTTC.

This clone was seen just once. This rearrangement joins TRBV28 to TRBJ2-7; 10 nucleotides agree with TRBD1. The trim removed 4 bases at V and 0 bases at J, leaving 3 bases unmatched. The CDR3 has 15 amino acids. Germline-derived CDR1 and CDR2 are MDHEN and SYDVKM. CDR3 amino acids: CASSSRDRGSYEQYF. The CDR3 DNA reads TGTGCCAGCAGTTCCCGGGACAGGGGCTCCTACGAGCAGTACTTC.

To note about this clone: At one of its ends the junction is not consistent with the germline gene, which may arise from a read error. This sequence joins TRBV4-2 and TRBJ2-7, with 13 bases matching TRBD2. The length of the CDR3 is 17 residues. Looked up from germline, CDR1 is LGHNA and CDR2 is YNFKEQ. In DNA, the CDR3 is TGTGCCAGCAGCCAACCCCTGGTGGGGACTAGCGGGGAATTACTAAACTTC. Translating gives CASSQPLVGTSGELLNF.

This clone was seen a handful of times. CDR3 protein: CATSRDQGAYGYTF. The DNA of the CDR3 is TGTGCCACCAGCAGAGATCAGGGCGCCTATGGCTACACCTTC. This chain links TRBV15 with TRBJ1-2; tentatively, D is TRBD1 (5 bases). Trimming stripped 0 bases from V and 4 bases from J, with 9 bases between. Germline CDR1 is LNHNV and CDR2 is YYDKDF (reference sequence). The CDR3 loop spans 14 amino acids.

This clone occurred once. The chain couples TRBV7-9 to TRBJ2-6; maybe TRBD2 (6 bases). V was shortened by 0 bases and J by 8 bases, with 8 bases between the two germline ends. The CDR3 is made up of 14 amino acids. CDR1 is SEHNR and CDR2 is FQNEAQ in the germline V gene (reference sequence). Here the CDR3 reads CASSLAGDSNVLTF. The CDR3 DNA reads TGTGCCAGCAGCTTAGCTGGGGACTCCAACGTCCTGACTTTC.

The chain couples TRBV3-1 (or the pseudogene TRBV3-2) to TRBJ2-7; the D gene is possibly TRBD1 (6 bases). Germline V gene lookup returns CDR1 LGHDT and CDR2 YNNKEL (reference sequence). The CDR3 covers 14 residues. Trimming took off 0 bases at V and 6 bases at J, with 12 bases between the two ends. This chain's CDR3 is CASSQDRRGSEQYF. CDR3 bases: TGTGCCAGCAGCCAAGATCGAAGGGGGTCCGAGCAGTACTTC.

The chain has TRBV5-1 and TRBJ1-2; TRBD1 agrees at 10 bases. Trimming at V came to 3 bases and at J to 10 bases, leaving 9 bases not matched to a gene. CDR3 size: 14 residues. Per germline, CDR1 SGHRS and CDR2 YFSETQ. CDR3 nucleotide sequence: TGCGCCAGCAGCTCGGTCGGGACAGGGGTCAACTACACCTTC. Its protein product is CASSSVGTGVNYTF.

The chain recombines TRBV29-1 with TRBJ1-2, with D perhaps matching TRBD1 (5 bases). Germline V gives CDR1 SQVTM, CDR2 ANQGSEA. The CDR3 runs 12 residues. The ends were cut back, 4 bases at V and 2 bases at J, with 8 bases in the middle. The CDR3 nucleotides are TGCAGCGTTGGACAGCTAAACTATGGCTACACCTTC. Translation: CSVGQLNYGYTF.

This clone was picked up one time. The chain recombines TRBV18 with TRBJ2-7; 10 nucleotides align to TRBD2. The CDR3 is made up of 14 amino acids. Trimming took 5 bases from V and 7 from J; bases not matched to a gene: 8. Germline V CDR1 and CDR2: KGHSH, LQKENI. CDR3 bases: TGTGCCAGCTCAGGAAGCGGGAGGGCCGTTGAGCAGTACTTC. This encodes CASSGSGRAVEQYF.

This rearrangement joins TRBV28 to TRBJ2-7, with 11 bases fitting TRBD2. The V gene end was trimmed by 9 bases and the J gene end by 7 bases; junction bases not matched to a gene: 11. CDR1 is MDHEN and CDR2 is SYDVKM in the germline V gene. The length of the CDR3 is 14 residues. CDR3 in amino acids: CASKTTSGTGEQYF. The CDR3 DNA follows: TGTGCCAGTAAAACGACTAGCGGGACGGGTGAGCAGTACTTC.

The chain couples TRBV10-3 to TRBJ2-3; unclear D gene. Trimming removed 0 bases at V and 0 bases at J, with 7 bases between. Germline CDR1 reads ENHRY; CDR2 reads SYGVKD. The CDR3 covers 15 residues. The CDR3 protein is CAISESAASTDTQYF. In DNA, the CDR3 is TGTGCCATCAGTGAGTCGGCGGCAAGCACAGATACGCAGTATTTT.

This chain joins TRBV18 and TRBJ2-1, with 9 bases aligning to TRBD2. V dropped 3 bases and J dropped 8; count of bases not matched to a gene: 8. Germline V lookup: CDR1 KGHSH, CDR2 LQKENI. CDR3 length equals 15 residues. The CDR3 DNA reads TGTGCCAGCTCACCGGATAGCGGGAGTATCCATGAGCAGTTCTTC. Translated, it gives CASSPDSGSIHEQFF.

This chain connects TRBV19 to TRBJ1-2, with 9 nucleotides matching TRBD1. The germline gives CDR1 LNHDA, CDR2 SQIVND (reference sequence). V shed 6 bases, J shed 2 bases, and the junction held 4 bases outside the gene matches. The CDR3 loop spans 14 amino acids. CDR3 bases: TGTGCCAGTAGCTACGACAGGGGGAACTATGGCTACACCTTC. Encoded protein: CASSYDRGNYGYTF.

The genes are TRBV6-6 and TRBJ2-7; D possibly corresponds to TRBD2 (6 bases). The V gene lost 2 bases and the J gene lost 6 bases, with 11 bases spanning the gap. Germline CDR1 MNHNY, CDR2 SVGAGI (reference sequence). The CDR3 contains 13 residues. This CDR3 is CASSYTLGGEQYF. CDR3 nucleotide sequence: TGTGCCAGCAGTTACACGCTGGGGGGCGAGCAGTACTTC.

The chain recombines TRBV24-1 with TRBJ2-5, with 11 bases lining up with TRBD1. CDR3 length: 16 amino acids. Trimming removed 3 bases from V and 5 bases from J; junction bases left unmatched: 7. Germline values: CDR1 KGHDR, CDR2 SFDVKD. Here the CDR3 DNA reads TGTGCCACCAGTGATACAGGACAGGGGGCCGGGGAGACCCAGTACTTC. It yields the protein CATSDTGQGAGETQYF.